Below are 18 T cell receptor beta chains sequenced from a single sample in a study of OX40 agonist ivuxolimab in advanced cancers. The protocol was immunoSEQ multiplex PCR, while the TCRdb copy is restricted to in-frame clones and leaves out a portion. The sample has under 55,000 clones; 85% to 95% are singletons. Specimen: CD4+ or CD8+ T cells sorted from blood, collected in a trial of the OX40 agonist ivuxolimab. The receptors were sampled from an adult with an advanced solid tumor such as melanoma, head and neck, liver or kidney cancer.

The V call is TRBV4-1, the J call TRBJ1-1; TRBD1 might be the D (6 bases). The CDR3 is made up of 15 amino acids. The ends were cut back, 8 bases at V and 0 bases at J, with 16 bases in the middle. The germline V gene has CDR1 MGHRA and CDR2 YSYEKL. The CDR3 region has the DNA TGCGCCAGCGACACAGGGAGTGGGTTGAACACTGAAGCTTTCTTT. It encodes CASDTGSGLNTEAFF.

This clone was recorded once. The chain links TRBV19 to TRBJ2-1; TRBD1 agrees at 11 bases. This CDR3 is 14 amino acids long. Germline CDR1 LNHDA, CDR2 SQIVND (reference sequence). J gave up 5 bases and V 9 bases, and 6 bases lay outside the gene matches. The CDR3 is CASDGTGGNNEQFF. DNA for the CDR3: TGTGCCAGCGACGGGACAGGGGGTAACAATGAGCAGTTCTTC.

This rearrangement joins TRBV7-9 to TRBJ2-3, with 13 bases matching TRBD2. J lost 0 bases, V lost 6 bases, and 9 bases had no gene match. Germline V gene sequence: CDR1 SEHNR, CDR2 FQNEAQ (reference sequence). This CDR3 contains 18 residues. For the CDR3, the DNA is TGTGCCAGCAGGTCACTAGCGGGAGGGCCTCAGAGCACAGATACGCAGTATTTT. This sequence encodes CASRSLAGGPQSTDTQYF.

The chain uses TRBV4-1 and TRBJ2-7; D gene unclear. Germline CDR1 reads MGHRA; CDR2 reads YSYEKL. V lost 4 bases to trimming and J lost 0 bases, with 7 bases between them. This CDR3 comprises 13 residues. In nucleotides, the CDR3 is TGCGCCAGCAGCCGACGAAGCTCCTACGAGCAGTACTTC. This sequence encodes CASSRRSSYEQYF.

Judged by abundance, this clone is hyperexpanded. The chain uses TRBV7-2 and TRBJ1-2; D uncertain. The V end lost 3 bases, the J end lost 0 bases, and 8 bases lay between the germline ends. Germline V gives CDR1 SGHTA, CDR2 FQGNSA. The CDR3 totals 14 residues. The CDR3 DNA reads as TGTGCCAGCAGCTTCCAAGAAGCTAACTATGGCTACACCTTC. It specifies CASSFQEANYGYTF.

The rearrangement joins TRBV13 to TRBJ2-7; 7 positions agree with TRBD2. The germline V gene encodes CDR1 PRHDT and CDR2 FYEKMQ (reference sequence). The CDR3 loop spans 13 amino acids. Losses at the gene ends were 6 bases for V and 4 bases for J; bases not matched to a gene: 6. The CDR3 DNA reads TGTGCCAGCAGTTTTACTAGCGAGTACGAGCAGTACTTC. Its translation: CASSFTSEYEQYF. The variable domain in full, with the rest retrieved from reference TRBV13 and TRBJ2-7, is AAGVIQSPRHLIKEKRETATLKCYPIPRHDTVYWYQQGPGQDPQFLISFYEKMQSDKGSIPDRFSAQQFSDYHSELNMSSLELGDSALYFCASSFTSEYEQYFGPGTRLTVT.

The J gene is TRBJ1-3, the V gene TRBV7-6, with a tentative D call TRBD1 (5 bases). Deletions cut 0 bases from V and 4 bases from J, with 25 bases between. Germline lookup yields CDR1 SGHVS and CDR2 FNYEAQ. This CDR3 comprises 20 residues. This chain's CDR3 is CASSLAYTGSTTRRGNTIYF. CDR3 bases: TGTGCCAGCAGCTTAGCGTACACAGGCTCTACAACCCGGCGAGGAAACACCATATATTTT.

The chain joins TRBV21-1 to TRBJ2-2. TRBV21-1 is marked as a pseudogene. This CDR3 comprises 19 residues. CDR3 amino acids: CASSKEAPTQFGNTGELFF. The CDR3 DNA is TGTGCCAGCAGCAAAGAGGCTCCAACTCAATTCGGGAACACCGGGGAGCTGTTTTTT.

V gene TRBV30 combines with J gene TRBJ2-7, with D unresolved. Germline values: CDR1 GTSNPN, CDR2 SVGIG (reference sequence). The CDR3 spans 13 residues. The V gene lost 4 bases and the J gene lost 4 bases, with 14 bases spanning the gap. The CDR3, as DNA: TGTGCCTGGAACGATGCCCCAAGTTACGAGCAGTACTTC. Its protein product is CAWNDAPSYEQYF.

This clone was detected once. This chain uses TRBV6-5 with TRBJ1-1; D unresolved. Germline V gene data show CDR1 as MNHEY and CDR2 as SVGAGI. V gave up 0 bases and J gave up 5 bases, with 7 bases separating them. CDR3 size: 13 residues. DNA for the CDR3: TGTGCCAGCAGTTACTCGGGCATAACTGAAGCTTTCTTT. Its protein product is CASSYSGITEAFF.

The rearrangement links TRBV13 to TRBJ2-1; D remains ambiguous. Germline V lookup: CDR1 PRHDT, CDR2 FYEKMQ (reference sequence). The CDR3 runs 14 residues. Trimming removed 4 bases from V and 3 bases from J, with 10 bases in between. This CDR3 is CASSSRTVYNEQFF. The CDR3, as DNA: TGTGCCAGCAGCTCCAGAACGGTCTACAATGAGCAGTTCTTC.

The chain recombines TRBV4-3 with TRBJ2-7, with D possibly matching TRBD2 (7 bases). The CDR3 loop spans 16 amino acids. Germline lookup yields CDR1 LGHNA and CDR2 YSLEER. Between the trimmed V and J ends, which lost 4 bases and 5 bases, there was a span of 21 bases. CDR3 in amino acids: CASSPTHGEGVHEQYF. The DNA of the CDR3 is TGCGCCAGCAGCCCTACACATGGGGAGGGGGTACACGAGCAGTACTTC.

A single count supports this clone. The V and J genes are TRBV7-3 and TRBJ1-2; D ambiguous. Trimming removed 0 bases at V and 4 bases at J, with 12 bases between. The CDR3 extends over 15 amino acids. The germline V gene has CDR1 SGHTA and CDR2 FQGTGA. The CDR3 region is CASSLTMSETYGYTF. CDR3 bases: TGTGCCAGCAGCTTAACGATGTCAGAGACCTATGGCTACACCTTC.

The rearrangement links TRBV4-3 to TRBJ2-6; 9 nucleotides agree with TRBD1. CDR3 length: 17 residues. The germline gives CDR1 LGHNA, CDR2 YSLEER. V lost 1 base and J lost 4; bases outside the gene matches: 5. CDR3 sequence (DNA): TGCGCCAGCAGCCAAGGCGTACAGGGGGCAGGGGCCAACGTCCTGACTTTC. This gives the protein CASSQGVQGAGANVLTF.

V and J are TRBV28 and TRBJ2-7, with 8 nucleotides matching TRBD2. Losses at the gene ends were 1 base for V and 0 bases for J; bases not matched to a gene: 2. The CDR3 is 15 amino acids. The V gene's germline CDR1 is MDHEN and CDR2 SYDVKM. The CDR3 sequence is CASSLLGTSSYEQYF. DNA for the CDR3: TGTGCCAGCAGTTTATTAGGGACTAGCTCCTACGAGCAGTACTTC.

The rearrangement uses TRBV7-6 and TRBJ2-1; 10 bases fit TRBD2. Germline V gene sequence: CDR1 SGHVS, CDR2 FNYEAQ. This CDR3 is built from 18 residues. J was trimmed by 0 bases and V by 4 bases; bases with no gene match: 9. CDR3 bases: TGTGCCAGCAGCTCGTACACTAGCGGGGCAAGCTCCTACAATGAGCAGTTCTTC. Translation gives CASSSYTSGASSYNEQFF.

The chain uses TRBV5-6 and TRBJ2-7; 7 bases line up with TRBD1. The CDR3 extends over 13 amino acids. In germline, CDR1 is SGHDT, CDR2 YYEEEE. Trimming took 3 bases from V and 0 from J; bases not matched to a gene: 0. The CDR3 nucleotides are TGTGCCAGCAGCTGGACAGGCTCCTACGAGCAGTACTTC. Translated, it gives CASSWTGSYEQYF.

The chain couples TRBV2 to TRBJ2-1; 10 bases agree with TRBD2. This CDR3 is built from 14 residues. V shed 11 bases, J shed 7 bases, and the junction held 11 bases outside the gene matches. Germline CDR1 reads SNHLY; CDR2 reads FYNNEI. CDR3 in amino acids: CARQEGAGGNEQFF. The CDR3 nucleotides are TGTGCCCGTCAAGAGGGAGCGGGAGGGAATGAGCAGTTCTTC.